A selection of T cell receptor beta chains follows, all from one sample in a study of shared clonotypes between healthy human individuals. The protocol was immunoSEQ multiplex PCR, while the TCRdb copy is restricted to in-frame clones and leaves out a portion. This sample carries around 370,000 clones, about 96% of them seen once, and the ten largest clones take around 0.29%. The sequenced material came from memory CD8+ T cells sorted from blood. Receptor source: a man younger than 40 in good health. CDR3s include the opening cysteine and the closing phenylalanine or tryptophan. A D gene is named only where the DNA matches it firmly. Clone size, where shown, is once, few, many, or a class for clones that have expanded.

V gene: TRBV2
D gene: .
clone size: .
J gene: TRBJ1-2
CDR3 DNA: TGTGCCAGCACGAACTATGGCTACACCTTC
CDR3 protein: CASTNYGYTF

V gene: TRBV5-4
D gene: .
clone size: .
J gene: TRBJ2-1
CDR3 DNA: TGTGCCAGCAGCCCCTCCCGACCGAGCTCCTACAATGAGCAGTTCTTC
CDR3 protein: CASSPSRPSSYNEQFF

V gene: TRBV9
D gene: .
clone size: .
J gene: TRBJ2-1
CDR3 DNA: TGTGCCAGCAGCGTAACGACTGGCCAGAGCTCCTACAATGAGCAGTTCTTC
CDR3 protein: CASSVTTGQSSYNEQFF

V gene: TRBV7-9
D gene: .
clone size: .
J gene: TRBJ1-1
CDR3 DNA: TGTGCCAGCAGCTTATCGACTCGGAACACTGAAGCTTTCTTT
CDR3 protein: CASSLSTRNTEAFF

V gene: TRBV28
D gene: TRBD2
clone size: .
J gene: TRBJ2-3
CDR3 DNA: TGTGCCAGCAGAGAGCGGGAGAGAATGGATACGCAGTATTTT
CDR3 protein: CASRERERMDTQYF

V gene: TRBV30
D gene: .
clone size: .
J gene: TRBJ2-1
CDR3 DNA: TGTGCCTGGAGTGAGGGCAATGAGCAGTTCTTC
CDR3 protein: CAWSEGNEQFF

V gene: TRBV29-1
D gene: TRBD1
clone size: .
J gene: TRBJ2-5
CDR3 DNA: TGCAGCCCATCGGACAGGATTGGAGAGACCCAGTACTTC
CDR3 protein: CSPSDRIGETQYF

V gene: TRBV30
D gene: TRBD1
clone size: .
J gene: TRBJ1-5
CDR3 DNA: TGTGCCTGGGGGACAGAGTACAATCAGCCCCAGCATTTT
CDR3 protein: CAWGTEYNQPQHF

V gene: TRBV11-2
D gene: TRBD2
clone size: .
J gene: TRBJ2-3
CDR3 DNA: TGTGCCAGCAGCCCACCGGTAGCGGGAGGGCTGGGCACAGATACGCAGTATTTT
CDR3 protein: CASSPPVAGGLGTDTQYF

V gene: TRBV5-1
D gene: TRBD1
clone size: .
J gene: TRBJ2-7
CDR3 DNA: TGCGCCAGCAGCCGGACAGGGGGTGAGCAGTACTTC
CDR3 protein: CASSRTGGEQYF

V gene: TRBV13
D gene: .
clone size: .
J gene: TRBJ2-7
CDR3 DNA: TGTGCCAGCAGCCCGCCCGGGAGAATCAACGAGCAGTACTTC
CDR3 protein: CASSPPGRINEQYF

V gene: TRBV9
D gene: .
clone size: once
J gene: TRBJ2-1
CDR3 DNA: TGTGCCAGCAGCGTAGCCAAAGCGGGTCAAAGAAATGAGCAGTTCTTC
CDR3 protein: CASSVAKAGQRNEQFF

V gene: TRBV15
D gene: TRBD1
clone size: .
J gene: TRBJ1-2
CDR3 DNA: TGTGCCACCAGCAGAGGAGGGGGCGACTATGGCTACACCTTC
CDR3 protein: CATSRGGGDYGYTF

V gene: TRBV7-6
D gene: .
clone size: .
J gene: TRBJ2-5
CDR3 DNA: TGTGCCAGCAGCTACCTCAGGGAGACCCAGTACTTC
CDR3 protein: CASSYLRETQYF

V gene: TRBV9
D gene: TRBD2
clone size: .
J gene: TRBJ2-1
CDR3 DNA: TGTGCCAGCAGCGTAGGAGCGGGAGTTTACAATGAGCAGTTCTTC
CDR3 protein: CASSVGAGVYNEQFF

V gene: TRBV19
D gene: .
clone size: .
J gene: TRBJ1-2
CDR3 DNA: TGTGCCAGTAGTATTTGGGGTCGACAGCGACAAGACTACACCTTC
CDR3 protein: CASSIWGRQRQDYTF

V gene: TRBV28
D gene: .
clone size: .
J gene: TRBJ1-2
CDR3 DNA: TGTGCCAGCATCACCAGCTATTGCGGCTACACCTTC
CDR3 protein: CASITSYCGYTF

V gene: TRBV28
D gene: TRBD2
clone size: .
J gene: TRBJ2-7
CDR3 DNA: TGTGCCAGCAGCCAAGGGCTAGCGGGGACTTCGCCCTACGAGCAGTACTTC
CDR3 protein: CASSQGLAGTSPYEQYF

V gene: TRBV6-1
D gene: TRBD2
clone size: .
J gene: TRBJ2-2
CDR3 DNA: TGTGCCAGCCTTCCCGGGACTACTAGAACCGGGGAGCTGTTTTTT
CDR3 protein: CASLPGTTRTGELFF

V gene: TRBV28
D gene: .
clone size: .
J gene: TRBJ1-2
CDR3 DNA: TGTGCCAGCAGTCTCCCGGGACTCGGGCTAGGCTACACCTTC
CDR3 protein: CASSLPGLGLGYTF

V gene: TRBV21-1
D gene: .
clone size: .
J gene: TRBJ1-2
CDR3 DNA: TGTGCCAGCAGCAAAGCGGGCAGCCCCCGGGATGGCTACACCTTC
CDR3 protein: CASSKAGSPRDGYTF

V gene: TRBV2
D gene: TRBD2
clone size: .
J gene: TRBJ2-1
CDR3 DNA: TGTGCCAGCAGTGAAAGGGAGGGCGCTGAGCAGTTCTTC
CDR3 protein: CASSEREGAEQFF

V gene: TRBV28
D gene: TRBD1
clone size: .
J gene: TRBJ2-7
CDR3 DNA: TGTGCCAGCAGGTCCCAGGGACAGGGTGACCCCTTCTACGAGCAGTACTTC
CDR3 protein: CASRSQGQGDPFYEQYF

V gene: TRBV4-1
D gene: .
clone size: once
J gene: TRBJ1-5
CDR3 DNA: TGCGCCAGCAGCCAGGGTATTCATCAGCCCCAGCATTTT
CDR3 protein: CASSQGIHQPQHF

V gene: TRBV30
D gene: TRBD2
clone size: .
J gene: TRBJ2-3
CDR3 DNA: TGTGCCTGGAGTGTAACTAGCGGGACCACAGATACGCAGTATTTT
CDR3 protein: CAWSVTSGTTDTQYF

V gene: TRBV27
D gene: TRBD2
clone size: .
J gene: TRBJ2-3
CDR3 DNA: TGTGCCAGCAGTTTAGCGGGAGGCCCAGATACGCAGTATTTT
CDR3 protein: CASSLAGGPDTQYF

V gene: TRBV6-1
D gene: .
clone size: .
J gene: TRBJ1-2
CDR3 DNA: TGTGCCAGCAGTGAACCGCCGACAGCCCGAAATGGCTACACCTTC
CDR3 protein: CASSEPPTARNGYTF

V gene: TRBV5-1
D gene: .
clone size: .
J gene: TRBJ2-2
CDR3 DNA: TGCGCCAGCAGCTCCCTAGCTCCCACCGGGGAGCTGTTTTTT
CDR3 protein: CASSSLAPTGELFF

V gene: TRBV5-1
D gene: .
clone size: .
J gene: TRBJ2-4
CDR3 DNA: TGCGCCAGCAGCTTCGGGGCCCTGGAAAACATTCAGTACTTC
CDR3 protein: CASSFGALENIQYF

V gene: TRBV7-9
D gene: TRBD1
clone size: .
J gene: TRBJ1-1
CDR3 DNA: TGTGCCAGCAGCTTTAGGACAGGACCAGAAGCTTTCTTT
CDR3 protein: CASSFRTGPEAFF

V gene: TRBV7-6
D gene: .
clone size: .
J gene: TRBJ2-7
CDR3 DNA: TGTGCCAGCAGCTCGCCGGGGATCTACGAGCAGTACTTC
CDR3 protein: CASSSPGIYEQYF

V gene: TRBV7-2
D gene: TRBD2
clone size: .
J gene: TRBJ2-7
CDR3 DNA: TGTGCCAGCAGCTTAGCGGGAGGGCCCTACGAGCAGTACTTC
CDR3 protein: CASSLAGGPYEQYF

V gene: TRBV6-4
D gene: TRBD2
clone size: .
J gene: TRBJ2-7
CDR3 DNA: TGTGCCAGCAGTGACTGGGAGGGGAGGGAGCAGTACTTC
CDR3 protein: CASSDWEGREQYF

V gene: TRBV20-1
D gene: .
clone size: .
J gene: TRBJ2-6
CDR3 DNA: TGCAGTGCTGGGGCCAACGTCCTGACTTTC
CDR3 protein: CSAGANVLTF

V gene: TRBV11-2
D gene: .
clone size: .
J gene: TRBJ1-2
CDR3 DNA: TGTGCCAGCAGCTTAGTGGGGGCCGGTGGCTACACCTTC
CDR3 protein: CASSLVGAGGYTF

V gene: TRBV7-3
D gene: .
clone size: .
J gene: TRBJ2-3
CDR3 DNA: TGTGCCAGCAGCTTAACGGGCGGGACGGGCACAGATACGCAGTATTTT
CDR3 protein: CASSLTGGTGTDTQYF

V gene: TRBV7-2
D gene: TRBD1
clone size: .
J gene: TRBJ1-1
CDR3 DNA: TGTGCCAGCAGGACAGGGCCGAACACTGAAGCTTTCTTT
CDR3 protein: CASRTGPNTEAFF

V gene: TRBV7-9
D gene: TRBD2
clone size: .
J gene: TRBJ2-3
CDR3 DNA: TGTGCCAGCAGCTTACGTAGCGGGGAGACAGATACGCAGTATTTT
CDR3 protein: CASSLRSGETDTQYF

V gene: TRBV10-3
D gene: .
clone size: .
J gene: TRBJ2-2
CDR3 DNA: TGTGCCATCAGGGAGGGGGAACGGCCCGGGGAGCTGTTTTTT
CDR3 protein: CAIREGERPGELFF

V gene: TRBV5-1
D gene: .
clone size: .
J gene: TRBJ2-3
CDR3 DNA: TGCGCCAGCAGCTTGTCCGGGAGCACAGATACGCAGTATTTT
CDR3 protein: CASSLSGSTDTQYF

V gene: TRBV4-1
D gene: TRBD2
clone size: .
J gene: TRBJ2-3
CDR3 DNA: TGCGCCAGCAGCCCTTTACTGACCGGGACTAGTTTGCGTACGCAGTATTTT
CDR3 protein: CASSPLLTGTSLRTQYF

V gene: TRBV5-6
D gene: .
clone size: .
J gene: TRBJ1-6
CDR3 DNA: TGTGCCAGCAGCTTTGAGGGCTATAATTCACCCCTCCACTTT
CDR3 protein: CASSFEGYNSPLHF

V gene: TRBV10-3
D gene: TRBD1
clone size: .
J gene: TRBJ2-7
CDR3 DNA: TGTGCCATCAGGGGGACAGACCCCTACGAGCAGTACTTC
CDR3 protein: CAIRGTDPYEQYF

V gene: TRBV2
D gene: TRBD2
clone size: .
J gene: TRBJ2-7
CDR3 DNA: TGTGCCAGCAGAGGGACTAGCGGCTCCTACGAGCAGTACTTC
CDR3 protein: CASRGTSGSYEQYF

V gene: TRBV2
D gene: TRBD1
clone size: .
J gene: TRBJ1-3
CDR3 DNA: TGTGCCGGACTTGGGACAGGGAAAAACACCATATATTTT
CDR3 protein: CAGLGTGKNTIYF

V gene: TRBV7-9
D gene: TRBD1
clone size: .
J gene: TRBJ2-1
CDR3 DNA: TGTGCCAGCAGCTTAGTCCCCAGGGGGCCCCTGAGCTCCTACAATGAGCAGTTCTTC
CDR3 protein: CASSLVPRGPLSSYNEQFF

V gene: TRBV2
D gene: .
clone size: .
J gene: TRBJ2-1
CDR3 DNA: TGTGCCAGCAGTGTAACCTACAATGAGCAGTTCTTC
CDR3 protein: CASSVTYNEQFF

V gene: TRBV19
D gene: .
clone size: .
J gene: TRBJ1-5
CDR3 DNA: TGTGCCAGTAGTCCGGCCAGGGGCCCATCCTTAGGTCAGCCCCAGCATTTT
CDR3 protein: CASSPARGPSLGQPQHF

V gene: TRBV7-9
D gene: .
clone size: .
J gene: TRBJ2-7
CDR3 DNA: TGTGCCAGCAGCCCTACCTCCTACGAGCAGTACTTC
CDR3 protein: CASSPTSYEQYF

V gene: TRBV6-6
D gene: .
clone size: .
J gene: TRBJ2-7
CDR3 DNA: TGTGCCAGCCGCTCGAGACAGACTTCCTACGAGCAGTACTTC
CDR3 protein: CASRSRQTSYEQYF

V gene: TRBV11-2
D gene: .
clone size: .
J gene: TRBJ2-4
CDR3 DNA: TGTGCCAGCAGCCCCTTCCGAGCGGCGATAAGGTACTTC
CDR3 protein: CASSPFRAAIRYF

V gene: TRBV10-3
D gene: .
clone size: .
J gene: TRBJ1-5
CDR3 DNA: TGTGCCACCTCCGGGACCCAAAATCAGCCCCAGCATTTT
CDR3 protein: CATSGTQNQPQHF

V gene: TRBV7-6
D gene: TRBD2
clone size: .
J gene: TRBJ2-1
CDR3 DNA: TGTGCCAGCAGCTCAACGGTGGGGGACTACACCCATGAGCAGTTCTTC
CDR3 protein: CASSSTVGDYTHEQFF

V gene: TRBV10-3
D gene: .
clone size: .
J gene: TRBJ2-7
CDR3 DNA: TGTGCCATCGGACGGGACGAGCAGTACTTC
CDR3 protein: CAIGRDEQYF

V gene: TRBV29-1
D gene: TRBD2
clone size: once
J gene: TRBJ2-7
CDR3 DNA: TGCAGCGTTTGGCGGGAGGGCTCCTACGAGCAGTACTTC
CDR3 protein: CSVWREGSYEQYF

V gene: TRBV5-1
D gene: TRBD2
clone size: .
J gene: TRBJ2-5
CDR3 DNA: TGCGCCAGCAGCTTGTGGATTAGCGGGAGAGAGACCCAGTACTTC
CDR3 protein: CASSLWISGRETQYF

V gene: TRBV18
D gene: TRBD1
clone size: once
J gene: TRBJ1-5
CDR3 DNA: TGTGCCAGCTCACCAGGGACAGGGGGCGGCAATCAGCCCCAGCATTTT
CDR3 protein: CASSPGTGGGNQPQHF

V gene: TRBV28
D gene: .
clone size: .
J gene: TRBJ2-3
CDR3 DNA: TGTGCCAGCAGCACGAACAGGGATACGCAGTATTTT
CDR3 protein: CASSTNRDTQYF